The present TCR beta chain was sequenced within a study of post-analysis software for immune sequencing data. Study-level background: Disease courses included relapsing-remitting, secondary progressive and progressive-relapsing multiple sclerosis. Regarding the study as a whole: There were five TRBV segments more frequent in patients than controls, and TRBV5-6, TRBV5-1 and TRBV20-1 were among them. Analysis by F measure revealed that same-batch samples clustered strongly together.

This CDR3 is built from 15 residues. CDR1 and CDR2 from the germline V gene are SQVTM and ANQGSEA. J was trimmed by 4 bases and V by 7 bases; bases with no gene match: 13. As concerns this clonotype: The antigen is unknown.

Unique molecular identifiers were carried by the TCR beta cDNA libraries. Each CDR3 protein is one row after TCRdb ran MiXCR on the PCR reads. The sample lists roughly 670,000 distinct CDR3 sequences; roughly three fifths were seen once. The specimen was blood. The J gene is TRBJ2-4, the V gene TRBV29-1; 7 bases match TRBD2. The receptor was isolated from a girl aged 2 to 9 with multiple sclerosis. Written as DNA, the CDR3 is TGCAGCGCTAGTAGCGGGCACTCCCCGAAAAACATTCAGTACTTC. It encodes CSASSGHSPKNIQYF. Looking up the rest from reference TRBV29-1 and TRBJ2-4 gives the full variable domain: SAVISQKPSRDICQRGTSLTIQCQVDSQVTMMFWYRQQPGQSLTLIATANQGSEATYESGFVIDKFPISRPNLTFSTLTVSNMSPEDSSIYLCSASSGHSPKNIQYFGAGTRLSVL.